This T cell receptor (beta chain) is from a study of shared clonotypes between healthy human individuals. The wider study: A few men and a couple of women, aged 18 to 49, were donors. Donors had three CD4 naive, three CD4 memory, two CD8 naive and one CD8 memory plate apiece.

Profiled with immunoSEQ multiplex PCR; TCRdb holds only in-frame clones, not every one. The sample consists of nearly 1,000,000 clones, 76% of them appearing once. Splitting of CD4+ cells produced CD45RA+ naive and CD45RA-negative memory subsets. The CDR3 sequence is 12 residues long. Germline V gives CDR1 SGHTA, CDR2 FQGNSA. V lost 5 bases to trimming and J lost 8 bases, with 10 bases between them. The chain links TRBV7-2 to TRBJ2-1, with unresolved D. This TCR was recovered from a man between 18 and 35 years old in good health. The sequenced material came from memory CD4+ T cells sorted from blood. Subset: CD45RA-negative fraction. The CDR3 region is CASSLDADEQFF. CDR3 coding DNA: TGTGCCAGCAGCCTGGACGCCGATGAGCAGTTCTTC.